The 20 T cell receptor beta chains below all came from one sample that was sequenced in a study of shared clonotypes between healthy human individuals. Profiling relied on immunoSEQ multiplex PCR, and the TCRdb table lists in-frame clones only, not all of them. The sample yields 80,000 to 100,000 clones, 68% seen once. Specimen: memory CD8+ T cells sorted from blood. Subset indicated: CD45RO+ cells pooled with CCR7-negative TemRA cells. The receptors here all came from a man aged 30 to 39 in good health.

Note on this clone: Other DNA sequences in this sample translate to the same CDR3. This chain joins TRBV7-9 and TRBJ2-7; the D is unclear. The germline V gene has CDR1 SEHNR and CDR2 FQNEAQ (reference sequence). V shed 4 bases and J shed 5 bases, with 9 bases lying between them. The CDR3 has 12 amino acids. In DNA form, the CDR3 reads TGTGCCAGCAGCTACCCCGTGGACGAGCAGTACTTC. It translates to CASSYPVDEQYF.

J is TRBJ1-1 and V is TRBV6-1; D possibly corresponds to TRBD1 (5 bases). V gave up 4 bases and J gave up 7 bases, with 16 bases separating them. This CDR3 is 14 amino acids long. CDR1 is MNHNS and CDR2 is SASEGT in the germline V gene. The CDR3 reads CASSGIDGGVEAFF. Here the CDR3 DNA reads TGTGCCAGCAGTGGGATAGACGGGGGGGTTGAAGCTTTCTTT.

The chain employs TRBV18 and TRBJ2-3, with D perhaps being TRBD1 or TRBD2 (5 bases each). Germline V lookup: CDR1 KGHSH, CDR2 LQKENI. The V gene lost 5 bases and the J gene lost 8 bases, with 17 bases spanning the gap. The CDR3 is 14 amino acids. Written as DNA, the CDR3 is TGTGCCAGCTCATCGGACACCGGGATGGGTACGCAGTATTTT. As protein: CASSSDTGMGTQYF.

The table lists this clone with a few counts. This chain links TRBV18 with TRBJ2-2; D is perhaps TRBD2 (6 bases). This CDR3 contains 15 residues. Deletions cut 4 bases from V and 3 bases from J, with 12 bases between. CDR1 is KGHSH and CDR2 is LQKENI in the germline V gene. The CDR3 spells CASSLSGSDTGELFF. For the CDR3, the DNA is TGTGCCAGCTCACTTAGCGGTTCGGACACCGGGGAGCTGTTTTTT. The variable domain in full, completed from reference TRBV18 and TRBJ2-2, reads NAGVMQNPRHLVRRRGQEARLRCSPMKGHSHVYWYRQLPEEGLKFMVYLQKENIIDESGMPKERFSAEFPKEGPSILRIQQVVRGDSAAYFCASSLSGSDTGELFFGEGSRLTVL.

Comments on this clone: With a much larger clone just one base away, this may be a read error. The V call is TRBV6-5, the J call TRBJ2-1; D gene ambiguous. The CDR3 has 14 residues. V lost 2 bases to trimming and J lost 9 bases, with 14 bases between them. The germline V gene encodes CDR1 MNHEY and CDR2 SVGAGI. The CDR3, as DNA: TGTGCCAGCAGTTACCTTGTAGACCCGGGTGAGCAGTTCTTC. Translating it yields CASSYLVDPGEQFF.

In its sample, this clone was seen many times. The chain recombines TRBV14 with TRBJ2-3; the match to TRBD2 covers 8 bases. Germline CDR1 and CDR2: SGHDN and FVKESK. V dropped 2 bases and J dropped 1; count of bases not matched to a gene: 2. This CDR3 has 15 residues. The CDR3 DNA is TGTGCCAGCAGCCAACCGACTAGCGGCACAGATACGCAGTATTTT. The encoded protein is CASSQPTSGTDTQYF. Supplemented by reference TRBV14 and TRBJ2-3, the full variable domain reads EAGVTQFPSHSVIEKGQTVTLRCDPISGHDNLYWYRRVMGKEIKFLLHFVKESKQDESGMPNNRFLAERTGGTYSTLKVQPAELEDSGVYFCASSQPTSGTDTQYFGPGTRLTVL.

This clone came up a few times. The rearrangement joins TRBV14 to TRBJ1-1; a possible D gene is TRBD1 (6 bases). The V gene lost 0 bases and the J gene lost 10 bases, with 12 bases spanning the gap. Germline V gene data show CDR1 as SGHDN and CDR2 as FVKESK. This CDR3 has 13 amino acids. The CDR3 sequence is CASSQEVGARAFF. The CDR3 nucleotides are TGTGCCAGCAGCCAAGAAGTGGGGGCCAGAGCTTTCTTT.

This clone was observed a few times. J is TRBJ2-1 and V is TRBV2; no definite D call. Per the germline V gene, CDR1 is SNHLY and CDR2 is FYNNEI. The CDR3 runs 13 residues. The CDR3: CRSHKASVNEQFF. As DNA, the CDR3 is TGTCGCTCACATAAAGCATCGGTAAATGAGCAGTTCTTC.

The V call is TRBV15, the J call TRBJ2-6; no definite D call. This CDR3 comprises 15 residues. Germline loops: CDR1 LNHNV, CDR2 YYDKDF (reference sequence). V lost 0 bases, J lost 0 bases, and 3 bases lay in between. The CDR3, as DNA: TGTGCCACCAGCAGAGAATCCTCTGGGGCCAACGTCCTGACTTTC. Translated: CATSRESSGANVLTF.

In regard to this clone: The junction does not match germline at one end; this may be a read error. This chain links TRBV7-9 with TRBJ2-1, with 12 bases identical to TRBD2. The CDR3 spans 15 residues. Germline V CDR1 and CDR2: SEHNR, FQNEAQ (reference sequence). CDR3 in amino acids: CASSLAGGPFNEQFF. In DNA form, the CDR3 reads TGTGCCAGCAGCCTAGCGGGAGGGCCGTTTAATGAGCAGTTCTTC.

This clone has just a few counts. CDR3 loop: CASSELGAHYGYTF. CDR3 nucleotide sequence: TGTGCCAGCAGTGAATTGGGGGCCCACTATGGCTACACCTTC. The rearrangement links TRBV6-1 to TRBJ1-2; D perhaps matches TRBD1 (6 bases). V was pared by 2 bases and J by 3 bases, with 10 bases between. Germline V gene lookup returns CDR1 MNHNS and CDR2 SASEGT. The CDR3 consists of 14 residues.

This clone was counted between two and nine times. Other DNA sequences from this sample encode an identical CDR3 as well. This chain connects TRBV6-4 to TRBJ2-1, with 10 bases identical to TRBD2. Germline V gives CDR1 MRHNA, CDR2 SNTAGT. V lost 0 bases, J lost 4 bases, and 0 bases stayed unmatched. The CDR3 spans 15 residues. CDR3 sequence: CASSDSAGGYNEQFF. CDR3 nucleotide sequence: TGTGCCAGCAGTGACTCAGCGGGAGGGTACAATGAGCAGTTCTTC.

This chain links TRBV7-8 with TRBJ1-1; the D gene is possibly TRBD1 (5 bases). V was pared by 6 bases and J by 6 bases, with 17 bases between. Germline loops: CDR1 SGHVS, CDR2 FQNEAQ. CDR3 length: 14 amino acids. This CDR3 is CASSRRGNNAEAFF. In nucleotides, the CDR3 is TGTGCCAGCAGTCGCCGGGGGAATAACGCTGAAGCTTTCTTT.

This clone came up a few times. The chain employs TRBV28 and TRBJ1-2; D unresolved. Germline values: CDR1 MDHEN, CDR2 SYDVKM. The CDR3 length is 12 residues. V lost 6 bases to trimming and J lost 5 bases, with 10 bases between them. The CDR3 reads CASRGVQYGYTF. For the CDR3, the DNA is TGTGCCAGCAGGGGTGTTCAGTATGGCTACACCTTC.

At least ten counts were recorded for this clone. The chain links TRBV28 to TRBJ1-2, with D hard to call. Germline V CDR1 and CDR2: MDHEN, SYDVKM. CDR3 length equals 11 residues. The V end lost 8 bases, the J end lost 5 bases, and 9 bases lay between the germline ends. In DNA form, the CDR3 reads TGTGCCAGCGAAAAGTATTATGGCTACACCTTC. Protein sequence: CASEKYYGYTF.

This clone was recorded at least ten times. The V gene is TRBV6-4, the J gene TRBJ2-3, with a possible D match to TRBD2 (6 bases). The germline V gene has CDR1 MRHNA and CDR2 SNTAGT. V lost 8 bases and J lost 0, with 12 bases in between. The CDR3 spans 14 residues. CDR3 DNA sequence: TGTGCCAGCTCCCGGGGGTCTAGCACAGATACGCAGTATTTT. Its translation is CASSRGSSTDTQYF.

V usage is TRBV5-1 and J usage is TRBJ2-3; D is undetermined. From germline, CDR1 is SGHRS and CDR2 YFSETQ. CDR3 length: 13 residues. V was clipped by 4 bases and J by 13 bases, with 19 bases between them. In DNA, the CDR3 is TGCGCCAGCAGCGTCATTCCTAGTTCTTCTGAGTATTTT. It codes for CASSVIPSSSEYF.

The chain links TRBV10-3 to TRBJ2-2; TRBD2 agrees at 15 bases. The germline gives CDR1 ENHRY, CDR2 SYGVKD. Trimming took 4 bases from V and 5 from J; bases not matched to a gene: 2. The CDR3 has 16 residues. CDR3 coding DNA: TGTGCCATCAGTGTGGGACTAGCGGGAGGTACCGGGGAGCTGTTTTTT. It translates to CAISVGLAGGTGELFF.

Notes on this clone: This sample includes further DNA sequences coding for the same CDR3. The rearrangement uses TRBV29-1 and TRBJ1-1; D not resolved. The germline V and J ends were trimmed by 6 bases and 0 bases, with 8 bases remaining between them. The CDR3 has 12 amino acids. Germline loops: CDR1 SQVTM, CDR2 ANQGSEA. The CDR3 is CSVTFMNTEAFF. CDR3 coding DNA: TGCAGCGTGACTTTTATGAACACTGAAGCTTTCTTT.

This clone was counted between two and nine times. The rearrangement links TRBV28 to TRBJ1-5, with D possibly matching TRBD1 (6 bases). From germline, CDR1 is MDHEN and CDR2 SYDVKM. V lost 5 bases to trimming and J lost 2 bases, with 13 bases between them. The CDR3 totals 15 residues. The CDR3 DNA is TGTGCCAGCAGTCTGACCAGGGGTCGCAATCAGCCCCAGCATTTT. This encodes CASSLTRGRNQPQHF. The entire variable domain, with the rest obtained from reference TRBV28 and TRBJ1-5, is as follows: DVKVTQSSRYLVKRTGEKVFLECVQDMDHENMFWYRQDPGLGLRLIYFSYDVKMKEKGDIPEGYSVSREKKERFSLILESASTNQTSMYLCASSLTRGRNQPQHFGDGTRLSIL.